These T cell receptor beta chains were read from a single sample in a study of CD8 T cells in ankylosing spondylitis. TCRdb called the 5' RACE reads again in MiXCR, with one record for every CDR3 protein. The sample lists 200,000 to 250,000 distinct CDR3 sequences, roughly 10% seen once, with about 2.8% in the top ten. The sample taken for sequencing was blood, either unsorted or a sorted T cell fraction (not recorded which). The source is a male donor with ankylosing spondylitis or in good health (not recorded which). CDR3s include the opening cysteine and the closing phenylalanine or tryptophan. D genes are given only for firm matches. Size is stated for part of the rows, as once, few or many counts, or as a class when the clone is expanded.

D: -
size: many
V: TRBV20-1
J: TRBJ2-3
CDR3: CSARVGGPKDTQYF
DNA: TGCAGTGCTAGAGTCGGAGGGCCAAAGGATACGCAGTATTTT

D: -
size: many
V: TRBV6-1
J: TRBJ2-1
CDR3: CASSPSGAGYNEQFF
DNA: TGTGCCAGCAGCCCTTCAGGGGCGGGCTACAATGAGCAGTTCTTC

D: TRBD1
size: many
V: TRBV4-1
J: TRBJ2-3
CDR3: CASSPIWGQTNTDTQYF
DNA: TGCGCCAGCAGCCCGATTTGGGGACAGACAAACACAGATACGCAGTATTTT

D: -
size: few
V: TRBV7-2
J: TRBJ1-6
CDR3: CASSLRGIHNSPLHF
DNA: TGTGCCAGCAGCTTAAGGGGGATCCATAATTCACCCCTCCACTTT

D: -
size: many
V: TRBV2
J: TRBJ1-5
CDR3: CASDNEGGNQPQHF
DNA: TGTGCCAGCGACAACGAGGGGGGCAATCAGCCCCAGCATTTT

D: -
size: many
V: TRBV4-1
J: TRBJ1-2
CDR3: CASSQEGRLYGYTF
DNA: TGCGCCAGCAGCCAAGAGGGGAGACTCTATGGCTACACCTTC

D: -
size: many
V: TRBV5-1
J: TRBJ2-7
CDR3: CASSREPYEQYF
DNA: TGCGCCAGCTCCAGGGAACCCTACGAGCAGTACTTC

D: TRBD1
size: few
V: TRBV7-6
J: TRBJ2-5
CDR3: CASSGNHRGETQYF
DNA: TGTGCCAGCAGCGGGAACCACAGGGGTGAGACCCAGTACTTC

D: -
size: many
V: TRBV5-1
J: TRBJ2-2
CDR3: CASRQDANTGELFF
DNA: TGCGCCAGCAGACAGGATGCGAACACCGGGGAGCTGTTTTTT

D: -
size: many
V: TRBV29-1
J: TRBJ2-3
CDR3: CSVARATGDTQYF
DNA: TGCAGCGTGGCCAGGGCAACGGGCGATACGCAGTATTTT

D: -
size: many
V: TRBV29-1
J: TRBJ2-3
CDR3: CSVEEGADTQYF
DNA: TGCAGCGTTGAAGAAGGCGCGGATACGCAGTATTTT

D: -
size: few
V: TRBV11-2
J: TRBJ1-2
CDR3: CASSLSPPRGGSNYGYTF
DNA: TGTGCCAGCAGCTTATCCCCCCCCCGAGGGGGTTCGAACTATGGCTACACCTTC

D: TRBD2
size: many
V: TRBV13
J: TRBJ2-3
CDR3: CASSIGGAWGTDTQYF
DNA: TGTGCCAGCAGCATCGGGGGGGCGTGGGGCACAGATACGCAGTATTTT

D: -
size: -
V: TRBV3-1
J: TRBJ2-4
CDR3: CASSPGRSIAKNIQYF
DNA: TGTGCCAGCAGCCCGGGTCGGTCGATCGCCAAAAACATTCAGTACTTC

D: TRBD1
size: many
V: TRBV7-9
J: TRBJ2-7
CDR3: CASSSQGQGSSYEQYF
DNA: TGTGCCAGCAGCTCGCAGGGACAGGGGTCCTCCTACGAGCAGTACTTC

D: -
size: many
V: TRBV3-1
J: TRBJ2-1
CDR3: CASSQDQLGVGEQFF
DNA: TGTGCCAGCAGCCAAGATCAATTGGGGGTTGGTGAGCAGTTCTTC

D: -
size: many
V: TRBV10-3
J: TRBJ1-6
CDR3: CAISESPRGNSPLHF
DNA: TGTGCCATCAGTGAGTCCCCCCGGGGAAATTCACCCCTCCACTTT

D: -
size: -
V: TRBV25-1
J: TRBJ2-6
CDR3: CTSSEAPGGAGANVLTF
DNA: TGTACCAGCAGTGAAGCCCCCGGTGGAGCTGGGGCCAACGTCCTGACTTTC

D: TRBD2
size: many
V: TRBV20-1
J: TRBJ2-1
CDR3: CSATNLAGSSYNEQFF
DNA: TGCAGTGCTACCAACTTAGCGGGGAGCTCCTACAATGAGCAGTTCTTC

D: -
size: many
V: TRBV7-9
J: TRBJ1-1
CDR3: CASSLGGKGNLNTEAFF
DNA: TGTGCCAGCAGCTTAGGAGGGAAGGGTAATCTGAACACTGAAGCTTTCTTT

D: TRBD1
size: many
V: TRBV10-3
J: TRBJ2-3
CDR3: CATQDRAQQDTQYF
DNA: TGTGCCACCCAAGACAGGGCCCAGCAAGATACGCAGTATTTT

D: TRBD1
size: many
V: TRBV29-1
J: TRBJ1-6
CDR3: CSESDRGPNSPLHF
DNA: TGCAGCGAGTCGGACAGGGGCCCTAATTCACCCCTCCACTTT

D: -
size: many
V: TRBV29-1
J: TRBJ2-5
CDR3: CSAEDGPAQVAQYF
DNA: TGCAGCGCGGAAGACGGACCGGCGCAGGTGGCCCAGTACTTC

D: TRBD2
size: few
V: TRBV20-1
J: TRBJ2-7
CDR3: CSAATAGGDSYEQYF
DNA: TGCAGTGCTGCCACAGCGGGAGGGGACTCCTACGAGCAGTACTTC

D: TRBD1
size: many
V: TRBV11-2
J: TRBJ2-3
CDR3: CASSPGQDRAVDTQYF
DNA: TGTGCCAGCAGCCCCGGACAGGACCGTGCTGTGGATACGCAGTATTTT